A selection of T cell receptor beta chains follows, all from one sample in a study of spatial heterogeneity in lung cancer. TCRdb used MiXCR to reprocess the 5' RACE reads, holding one entry per CDR3 protein. The table has more than 15,000 distinct CDR3 sequences, approximately 6.8% seen once. Sequencing was performed on PBMCs, taken at follow-up. The receptors were gathered from a male donor with early-stage non-small cell lung cancer. Each CDR3 is given with its conserved first and last residue. D genes are given only for firm matches. Clone sizes are given selectively: once, few, many, or a class where the clone is expanded.

size	J	V	D	CDR3	DNA
many	TRBJ1-2	TRBV4-1	NA	CASSQVGSYGYTF	TGCGCCAGCAGCCAAGTCGGTTCCTATGGCTACACCTTC
NA	TRBJ2-3	TRBV15	NA	CATSRGGTDTQYF	TGTGCCACCAGCAGAGGTGGTACAGATACGCAGTATTTT
many	TRBJ2-7	TRBV5-1	NA	CASSSNLLYEQYF	TGCGCCAGCAGCTCCAACCTCCTCTACGAGCAGTACTTC
many	TRBJ1-1	TRBV28	NA	CASRTGGTDEAFF	TGTGCCAGCAGGACGGGAGGGACTGATGAAGCTTTCTTT
many	TRBJ2-7	TRBV7-2	TRBD1	CASSLVGQSYEQYF	TGTGCCAGCAGCTTAGTGGGACAGTCCTACGAGCAGTACTTC
many	TRBJ2-5	TRBV27	TRBD2	CASSSPSGRGETQYF	TGTGCCAGCAGCAGCCCTAGCGGGAGGGGGGAGACCCAGTACTTC
many	TRBJ1-2	TRBV28	NA	CASSLSDTIGYTF	TGTGCCAGCAGTTTGTCCGATACTATAGGCTACACCTTC
many	TRBJ1-5	TRBV28	NA	CASSPGGSGQPQHF	TGTGCCAGCAGCCCCGGGGGTTCCGGTCAGCCCCAGCATTTT
many	TRBJ2-7	TRBV2	TRBD2	CASSEGLAGTTEQYF	TGTGCCAGCAGTGAAGGACTAGCGGGTACTACGGAGCAGTACTTC
many	TRBJ2-2	TRBV5-1	NA	CASSLTDGAGELFF	TGCGCCAGCAGCCTGACGGACGGGGCCGGGGAGCTGTTTTTT
many	TRBJ2-3	TRBV20-1	TRBD2	CSARTSATQYF	TGCAGTGCCCGGACTAGCGCTACGCAGTATTTT
many	TRBJ2-5	TRBV3-2	NA	CASSQEWQGKTQYF	TGTGCCAGCAGCCAAGAGTGGCAGGGGAAGACCCAGTACTTC
many	TRBJ2-1	TRBV9	TRBD2	CASSGADGRNYNEQFF	TGTGCCAGCAGCGGCGCCGACGGGAGGAACTACAATGAGCAGTTCTTC
NA	TRBJ1-6	TRBV7-3	NA	CASKNEPSSPLHF	TGTGCCAGCAAAAACGAGCCCTCCTCACCCCTCCACTTT
many	TRBJ2-4	TRBV11-2	NA	CASSFYPTEAKNIQYF	TGTGCCAGCAGCTTTTACCCGACTGAAGCCAAAAACATTCAGTACTTC
many	TRBJ1-5	TRBV2	NA	CASSPASGWTRPQHF	TGTGCCAGCAGCCCCGCGTCGGGCTGGACCCGGCCCCAGCATTTT
many	TRBJ2-6	TRBV7-9	NA	CASRPKLRGPVSSSGANVLTF	TGTGCCAGCAGACCTAAACTCCGAGGCCCTGTATCGAGCTCTGGGGCCAACGTCCTGACTTTC
many	TRBJ2-3	TRBV6-7	TRBD2	CASTDGLATDTQYF	TGTGCCAGCACCGACGGACTAGCCACAGATACGCAGTATTTT
many	TRBJ2-1	TRBV5-1	NA	CASSSSTYNEQFF	TGCGCCAGCAGCTCGTCAACCTACAATGAGCAGTTCTTC
medium-sized	TRBJ1-2	TRBV28	NA	CASSLLGREFYGYTF	TGTGCCAGCAGTTTATTGGGCAGGGAGTTCTATGGCTACACCTTC
many	TRBJ1-2	TRBV5-6	NA	CASSSLVNYGYTF	TGTGCCAGCAGCTCTCTGGTTAACTATGGCTACACCTTC
many	TRBJ1-2	TRBV25-1	TRBD1	CASSDHRGRGGYTF	TGTGCCAGCAGTGATCACAGGGGGCGAGGAGGCTACACCTTC
NA	TRBJ1-3	TRBV2	NA	CASSGDSGNTIYF	TGTGCCAGCAGCGGGGACTCTGGAAACACCATATATTTT
NA	TRBJ2-1	TRBV20-1	NA	CTPLGPNEQFF	TGCACTCCCTTAGGGCCCAATGAGCAGTTCTTC
many	TRBJ1-2	TRBV6-2/TRBV6-3	NA	CASSYYPQGHGYTF	TGTGCCAGCAGTTACTATCCACAGGGCCATGGCTACACCTTC
many	TRBJ2-3	TRBV9	NA	CASSAEGWQGTDTQYF	TGTGCCAGCAGCGCAGAAGGTTGGCAGGGCACAGATACGCAGTATTTT
medium-sized	TRBJ2-5	TRBV2	NA	CASSEEDGFRTQETQYF	TGTGCCAGCAGTGAAGAAGACGGATTCCGAACGCAAGAGACCCAGTACTTC
many	TRBJ2-3	TRBV12-3/TRBV12-4	NA	CASRSLFTDTQYF	TGTGCCAGCAGATCCCTTTTCACAGATACGCAGTATTTT
NA	TRBJ2-1	TRBV24-1	TRBD1	CATSDPGQGAKNEQFF	TGTGCCACCAGTGATCCGGGACAGGGGGCAAAGAATGAGCAGTTCTTC
many	TRBJ2-5	TRBV4-3	NA	CASSQAADRKETQYF	TGCGCCAGCAGCCAAGCGGCTGACAGGAAAGAGACCCAGTACTTC
many	TRBJ1-2	TRBV28	TRBD1	CATTFGTGGGYTF	TGTGCCACCACCTTTGGGACAGGGGGAGGCTACACCTTC
medium-sized	TRBJ1-1	TRBV5-4	NA	CASSPGPTNTEAFF	TGTGCCAGCAGCCCGGGACCAACGAACACTGAAGCTTTCTTT
many	TRBJ2-7	TRBV6-2/TRBV6-3	NA	CASSTHPSRMPYEQYF	TGTGCCAGCAGTACCCATCCTAGCCGAATGCCCTACGAGCAGTACTTC
many	TRBJ2-7	TRBV7-2	NA	CASSLSGESYEQYF	TGTGCCAGCAGCTTATCCGGGGAATCCTACGAGCAGTACTTC
few	TRBJ2-3	TRBV6-5	TRBD2	CASSSGLAGAADTQYF	TGTGCCAGCAGCTCGGGACTAGCGGGAGCAGCAGATACGCAGTATTTT
NA	TRBJ1-1	TRBV12-3/TRBV12-4	TRBD1	CASITTGMGTEAFF	TGTGCCAGCATTACGACAGGGATGGGCACTGAAGCTTTCTTT
medium-sized	TRBJ2-3	TRBV7-6	NA	CASSLFSSTDTQYF	TGTGCCAGCAGCTTGTTTAGTAGCACAGATACGCAGTATTTT